The TCR beta chain described here comes from a study of lymphopenia after photon versus proton radiotherapy. Study results and caveats: After the lymphocyte nadir, photon-treated repertoires showed oligoclonal expansion, especially of CD8+ Temra cells. In patients who died, overall survival fell as post-nadir TCR diversity dropped more. Only patients who died were analyzed for survival; proton advantage is unproven. Photon-treated patients lost naive T cells and TCR diversity; proton-treated stayed stable.

Generated by immunoSEQ multiplex PCR, the TCRdb table keeps only in-frame clones and is missing some. The sample lists more than 70,000 clones, around 83% occurring once. In the case of this clone: Its target is not known.

Trimming cost V 2 bases and J 2 bases; bases outside gene matches: 2. Germline V gene sequence: CDR1 MDHEN, CDR2 SYDVKM. CDR3 size: 14 residues. The sequencing used peripheral blood, collected from a patient treated with proton-based radiotherapy. The chain has TRBV28 and TRBJ1-2, with 7 nucleotides matching TRBD1. The sequence came from a man aged 55 to 69 with pancreatic cancer. The CDR3 protein is CASSLPQGNYGYTF. In DNA, the CDR3 is TGTGCCAGCAGTTTACCACAGGGGAACTATGGCTACACCTTC.